This T cell receptor (beta chain) was captured in a study of vaccination effects on CD4 cells after COVID-19. Study background: A median of 72 days separated the second dose and sampling. Each culture well received a few million PBMC. These cells were then cultured in IMDM with 7.5 to 10 IU/ml IL-2 and 9.5 to 10 ug/ml peptides.

Profiled with immunoSEQ multiplex PCR; TCRdb holds only in-frame clones, not every one. The sample carries under 70,000 clones, roughly 74% recorded once. Culturing for around 10 days preceded CD4+ T cell isolation. BNT162b2 vaccine or mRNA-1273 vaccine was given to participants in two doses. Vaccinated participants had no history of SARS-CoV-2 infection and tested negative for nucleocapsid antibodies. On day 3 and again on day 7, half the medium was replaced with IL-2 medium. About this clone: The antigen remains undetermined.

The germline gives CDR1 SGHRS, CDR2 YFSETQ. Trimming shortened V by 2 bases and J by 3 bases, and 11 bases separated the two germline ends. The CDR3 has 14 residues. This material consisted of CD4+ T cells from PBMCs cultured without peptide, taken after COVID-19 vaccination. This clonotype was obtained from a human donor who received a COVID-19 vaccine. The chain uses TRBV5-1 and TRBJ2-5; D may be TRBD2 (5 bases). Here the CDR3 DNA reads TGCGCCAGCAGCTTACTAGGCATAAAAGAGACCCAGTACTTC. It yields the protein CASSLLGIKETQYF.